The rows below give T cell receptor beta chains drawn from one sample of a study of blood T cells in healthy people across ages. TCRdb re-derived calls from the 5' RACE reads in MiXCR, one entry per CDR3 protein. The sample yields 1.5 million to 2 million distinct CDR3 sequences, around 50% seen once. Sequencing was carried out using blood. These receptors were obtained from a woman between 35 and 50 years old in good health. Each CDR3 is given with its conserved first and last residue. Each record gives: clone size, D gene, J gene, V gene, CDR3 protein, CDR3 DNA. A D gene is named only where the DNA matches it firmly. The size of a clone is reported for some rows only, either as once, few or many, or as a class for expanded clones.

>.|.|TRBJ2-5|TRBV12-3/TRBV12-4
CASSFVRETQYF
TGTGCCAGCAGTTTTGTTAGGGAGACCCAGTACTTC
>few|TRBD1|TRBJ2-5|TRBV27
CASSSRTGREQYF
TGTGCCAGCAGTTCCAGGACAGGGAGAGAGCAGTACTTC
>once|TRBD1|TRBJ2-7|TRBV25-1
CASTGQESSYEQYF
TGTGCCAGCACAGGACAGGAGAGCTCCTACGAGCAGTACTTC
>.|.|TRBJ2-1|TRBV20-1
CSARDGGAGYYNEQFF
TGCAGTGCTAGAGATGGGGGGGCAGGGTACTACAATGAGCAGTTCTTC
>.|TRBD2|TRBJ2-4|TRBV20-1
CSASPGTINIQYF
TGCAGTGCTAGTCCCGGGACTATAAACATTCAGTACTTC
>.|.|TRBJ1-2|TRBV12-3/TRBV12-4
CASSPTRWDGYTF
TGTGCCAGCAGCCCTACCAGGTGGGATGGCTACACCTTC
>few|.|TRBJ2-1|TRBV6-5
CASSGLDGEQFF
TGTGCCAGCAGTGGCCTAGACGGTGAGCAGTTCTTC
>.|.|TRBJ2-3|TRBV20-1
CSAVYRAWGTDTQYF
TGCAGTGCTGTTTACAGGGCGTGGGGCACAGATACGCAGTATTTT
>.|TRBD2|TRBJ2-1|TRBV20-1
CSASPLAGSSYNEQFF
TGCAGTGCTTCACCACTAGCGGGAAGCTCCTACAATGAGCAGTTCTTC
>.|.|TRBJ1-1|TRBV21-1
CASSEGRRLMNTEAFF
TGTGCCAGCAGCGAAGGAAGAAGGCTAATGAACACTGAAGCTTTCTTT
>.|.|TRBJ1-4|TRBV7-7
CASSNRMARREKLFF
TGTGCTAGCAGTAATCGGATGGCTAGGCGGGAAAAACTGTTTTTT
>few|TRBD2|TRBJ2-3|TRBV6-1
CASSEFLAGRLYTQYF
TGTGCCAGCAGTGAATTCCTAGCGGGGCGCCTGTATACGCAGTATTTT
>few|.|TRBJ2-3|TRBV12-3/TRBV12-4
CASSEEGHGTQYF
TGTGCCAGCAGTGAGGAGGGGCATGGTACGCAGTATTTT
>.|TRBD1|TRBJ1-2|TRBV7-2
CARRSTGSYTF
TGTGCCAGACGATCGACAGGGAGCTACACCTTC
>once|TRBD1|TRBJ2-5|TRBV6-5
CASSLDRGHNEQYF
TGTGCCAGCAGTTTAGACAGGGGTCACAATGAGCAGTACTTC
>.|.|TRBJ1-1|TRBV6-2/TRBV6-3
CASSYQGWRGEVFF
TGTGCCAGCAGTTACCAAGGATGGAGGGGTGAAGTTTTCTTT
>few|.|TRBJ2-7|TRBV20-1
CSARAARAPSYEQYF
TGCAGTGCTAGAGCGGCCAGAGCCCCCTCCTACGAGCAGTACTTC
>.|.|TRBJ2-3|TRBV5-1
CASSRLSPQPDTQYF
TGCGCCAGCAGCCGACTTAGCCCACAGCCGGATACGCAGTATTTT
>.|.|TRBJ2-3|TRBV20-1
CSVRDWGARTDTQYF
TGCAGTGTTAGAGACTGGGGGGCCCGCACAGATACGCAGTATTTT
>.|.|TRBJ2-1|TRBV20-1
CSARGDRQVATNEQFF
TGCAGTGCTAGAGGGGACCGACAGGTCGCTACCAATGAGCAGTTCTTC
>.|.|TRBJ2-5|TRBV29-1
CSVEDTERVETQYF
TGCAGCGTTGAAGATACAGAACGGGTAGAGACCCAGTACTTC
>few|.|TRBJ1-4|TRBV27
CASSPGRVNEKLFF
TGTGCCAGCAGTCCCGGGAGAGTAAATGAAAAACTGTTTTTT
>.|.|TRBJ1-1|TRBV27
CASSPRAGGLNTEAFF
TGTGCCAGCAGTCCCCGCGCAGGCGGCCTGAACACTGAAGCTTTCTTT
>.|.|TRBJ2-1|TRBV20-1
CSASGGRGNEQFF
TGCAGTGCGTCGGGGGGCCGAGGCAATGAGCAGTTCTTC
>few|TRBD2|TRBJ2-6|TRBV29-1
CSVRGGGANVLTF
TGCAGCGTTCGGGGGGGTGGGGCCAACGTCCTGACTTTC
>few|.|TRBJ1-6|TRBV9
CASSVQEGVGSYNSPLHF
TGTGCCAGCAGCGTTCAGGAGGGGGTAGGATCCTATAATTCACCCCTCCACTTT
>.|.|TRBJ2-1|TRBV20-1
CSPRARRSYNEQFF
TGCAGTCCCCGAGCGCGGCGCTCCTACAATGAGCAGTTCTTC
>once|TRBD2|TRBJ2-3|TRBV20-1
CSARDVGLAGGTDTQYF
TGCAGTGCTAGAGATGTGGGACTAGCGGGGGGTACAGATACGCAGTATTTT